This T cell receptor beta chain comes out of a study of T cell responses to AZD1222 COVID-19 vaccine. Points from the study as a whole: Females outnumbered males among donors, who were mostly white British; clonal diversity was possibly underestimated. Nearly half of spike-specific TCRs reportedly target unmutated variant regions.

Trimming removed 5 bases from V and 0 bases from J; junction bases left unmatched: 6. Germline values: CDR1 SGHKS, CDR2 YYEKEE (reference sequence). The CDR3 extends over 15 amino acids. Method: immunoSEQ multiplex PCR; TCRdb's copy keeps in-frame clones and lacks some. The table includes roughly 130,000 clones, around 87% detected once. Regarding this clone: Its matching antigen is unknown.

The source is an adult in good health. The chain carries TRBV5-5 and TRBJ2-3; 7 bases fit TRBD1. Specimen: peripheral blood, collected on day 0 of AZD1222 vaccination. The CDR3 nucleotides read TGTGCCAGCAGGCCCCCAGGGGGTAGCACAGATACGCAGTATTTT. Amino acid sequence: CASRPPGGSTDTQYF.